Below, one TCR beta chain is given with its context. Its antigen remains unknown. The data originate from a study of monozygotic twins with inflammatory bowel disease. Template switching appended UMIs that held a 6-nucleotide sample barcode. With the 5' RACE reads reprocessed, TCRdb shows one record per CDR3 protein and no DNA. The sample table includes hundreds of thousands of distinct CDR3 sequences. Germline assignment: CDR1 KGHDR and CDR2 SFDVKD. CDR3 length: 13 amino acids. Findings and limits, study-wide: Patient repertoires may carry noise from differing immunosuppressive treatments. The analysis yielded no support for one strong signal or clonotype associated with IBD.

Sequencing was performed on blood. The TCR comes from a human donor with ulcerative colitis or Crohn's disease, or a healthy co-twin of an affected twin (not recorded which). This chain links TRBV24-1 with TRBJ2-5. The CDR3 protein is CATSDSSIQTQYF.